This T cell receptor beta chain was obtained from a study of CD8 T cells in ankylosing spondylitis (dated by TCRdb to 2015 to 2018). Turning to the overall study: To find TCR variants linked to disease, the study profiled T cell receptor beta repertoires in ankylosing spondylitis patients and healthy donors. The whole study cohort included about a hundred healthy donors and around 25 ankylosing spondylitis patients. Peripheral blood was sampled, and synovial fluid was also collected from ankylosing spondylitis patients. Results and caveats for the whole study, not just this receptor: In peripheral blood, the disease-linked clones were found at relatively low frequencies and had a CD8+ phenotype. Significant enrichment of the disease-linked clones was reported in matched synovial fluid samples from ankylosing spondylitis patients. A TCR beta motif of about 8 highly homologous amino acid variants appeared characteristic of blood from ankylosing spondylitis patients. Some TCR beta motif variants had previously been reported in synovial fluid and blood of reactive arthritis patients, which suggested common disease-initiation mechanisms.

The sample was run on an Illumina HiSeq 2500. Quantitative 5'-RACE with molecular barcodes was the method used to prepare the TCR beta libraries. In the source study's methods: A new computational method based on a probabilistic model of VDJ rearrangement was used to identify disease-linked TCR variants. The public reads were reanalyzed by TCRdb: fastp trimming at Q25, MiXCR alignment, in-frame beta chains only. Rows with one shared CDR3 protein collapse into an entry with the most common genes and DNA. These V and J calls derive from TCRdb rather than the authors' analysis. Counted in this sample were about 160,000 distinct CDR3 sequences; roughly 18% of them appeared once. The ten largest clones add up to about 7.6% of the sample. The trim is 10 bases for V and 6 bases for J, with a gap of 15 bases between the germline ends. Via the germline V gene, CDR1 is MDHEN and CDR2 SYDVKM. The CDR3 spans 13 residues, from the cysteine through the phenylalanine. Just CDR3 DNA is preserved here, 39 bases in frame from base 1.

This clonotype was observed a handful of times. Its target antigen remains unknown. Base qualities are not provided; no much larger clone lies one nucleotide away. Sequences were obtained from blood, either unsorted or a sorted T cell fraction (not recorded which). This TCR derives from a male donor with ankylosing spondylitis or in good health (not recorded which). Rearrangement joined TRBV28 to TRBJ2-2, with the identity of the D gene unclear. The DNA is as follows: TGTGCCACCTTGTACGGTTTCCCCGGGGAGCTGTTTTTT. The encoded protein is CATLYGFPGELFF.